Sequencing of this T cell receptor beta chain was carried out in a study of T cell responses to AZD1222 COVID-19 vaccine. General study points: Repertoires were obtained solely post-peak T cell response. A mostly white British donor set with more females was recruited, and clonal diversity was possibly underestimated.

A word on this clone: The antigen is undetermined.

The table came from immunoSEQ multiplex PCR; TCRdb's copy has only in-frame clones and leaves some out. The sample holds fewer than 30,000 clones, roughly 78% seen once. In germline, CDR1 is MNHEY, CDR2 SVGAGI. The CDR3 has 13 amino acids. Between the trimmed V and J ends, which lost 2 bases and 8 bases, there was a span of 12 bases. Sequences were derived from peripheral blood, sampled on day 0 of AZD1222 vaccination. The rearrangement joins TRBV6-5 to TRBJ1-2; no clear D gene. This clonotype was obtained from an adult in good health. The CDR3 nucleotides read TGTGCCAGCAGTTACGACCCCGAGGCAGGCTACACCTTC. It encodes CASSYDPEAGYTF.